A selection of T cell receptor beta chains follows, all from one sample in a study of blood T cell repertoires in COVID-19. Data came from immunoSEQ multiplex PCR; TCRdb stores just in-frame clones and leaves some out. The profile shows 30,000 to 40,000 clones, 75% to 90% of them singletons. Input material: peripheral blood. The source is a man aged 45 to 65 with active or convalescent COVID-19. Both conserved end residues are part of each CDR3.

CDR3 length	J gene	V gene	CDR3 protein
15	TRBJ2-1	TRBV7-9	CASSLAVRLDNEQFF
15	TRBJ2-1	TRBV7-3	CASSSTSGSYNEQFF
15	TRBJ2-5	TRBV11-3	CASSPGRGPGETQYF
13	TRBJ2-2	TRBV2	CASSEASTGELFF
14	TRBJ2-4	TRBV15	CATTQELAKNIQYF
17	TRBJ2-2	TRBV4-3	CASSLEGLAVNTGELFF
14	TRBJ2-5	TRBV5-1	CASSSGGGQETQYF
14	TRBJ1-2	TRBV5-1	CASSLRQVEDGYTF
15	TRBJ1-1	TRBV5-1	CASSWGDRTNTEAFF
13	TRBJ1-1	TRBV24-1	CATRQGPGTEAFF
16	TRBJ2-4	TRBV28	CASRSRQVGAKNIQYF
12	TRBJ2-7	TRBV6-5	CASSSLQGKQYF
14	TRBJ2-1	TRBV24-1	CATSESGRRNEQFF
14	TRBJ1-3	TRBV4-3	CASSQDPGGNTIYF
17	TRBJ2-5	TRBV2	CASSEGGGWGRGETQYF
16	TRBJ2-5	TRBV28	CASRYGTSGPQETQYF
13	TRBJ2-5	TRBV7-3	CASGEGPVETQYF
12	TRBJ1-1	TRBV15	CATSRGQGPAFF
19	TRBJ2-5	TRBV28	CASSPPPQGAGRGKETQYF
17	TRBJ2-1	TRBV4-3	CASSQDVAGGFYNEQFF
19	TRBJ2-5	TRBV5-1	CASSEPTGTGGFFQETQYF
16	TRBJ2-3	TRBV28	CASSFGGALSTDTQYF
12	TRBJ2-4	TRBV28	CASSFRGNIQYF
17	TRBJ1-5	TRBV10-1	CASSESSDRVGNQPQHF
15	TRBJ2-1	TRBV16	CASRSGSLSYNEQFF
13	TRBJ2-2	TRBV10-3	CAIRLVSTGELFF
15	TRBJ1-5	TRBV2	CASRQGGSGNQPQHF
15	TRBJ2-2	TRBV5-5	CASIPDRENTGELFF
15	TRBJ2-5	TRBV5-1	CASSSARTRRETQYF
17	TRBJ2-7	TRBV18	CASSPGLAGGSSYEQYF
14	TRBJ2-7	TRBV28	CASSFRGPSYEQYF
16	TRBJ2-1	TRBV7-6	CASSNPLAGVHNEQFF
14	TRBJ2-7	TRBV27	CASSLQLHSYEQYF
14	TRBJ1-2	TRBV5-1	CASSLGTGNYGYTF
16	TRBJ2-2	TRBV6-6	CASTDTTSGYTGELFF
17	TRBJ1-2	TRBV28	CASSLPGQGPPSGGYTF
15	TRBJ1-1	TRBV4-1	CASSQGSAGNTEAFF
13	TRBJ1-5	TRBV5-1	CASSLLGAQPQHF
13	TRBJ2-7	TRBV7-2	CASSQAGVWEQYF
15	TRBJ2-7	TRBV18	CASSPTRDRGNEQYF
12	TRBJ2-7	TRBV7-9	CASSSQGYEQYF
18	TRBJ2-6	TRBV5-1	CASSFAGTETSGANVLTF
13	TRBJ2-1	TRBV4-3	CASSQDLGQRQFF
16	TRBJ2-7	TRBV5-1	CASSLAGTGAGYEQYF
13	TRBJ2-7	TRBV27	CASGVAGSYEQYF
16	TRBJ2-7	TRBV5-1	CASSPGTSGRVAEQYF
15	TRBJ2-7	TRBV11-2	CASSFSRPEGYEQYF
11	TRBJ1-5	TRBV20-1	CSARRGQPQHF
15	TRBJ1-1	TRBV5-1	CASSLVEPVNTEAFF
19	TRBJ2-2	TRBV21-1	CASSKEESTGGTNTGELFF